Below are 3 T cell receptor beta chains sequenced from a single sample in a study of T cell responses to AZD1222 COVID-19 vaccine. The assay was immunoSEQ multiplex PCR, and TCRdb's table has in-frame clones only and misses some. In the table there are some 170,000 clones, 90% to 95% of which are singletons. This sample comprised peripheral blood, obtained 28 days after the second AZD1222 dose. Every receptor here comes from an adult who received the AZD1222 COVID-19 vaccine.

The V call is TRBV4-1, the J call TRBJ1-4, with D perhaps matching TRBD1 (6 bases). Germline V gives CDR1 MGHRA, CDR2 YSYEKL. The V end lost 1 base, the J end lost 6 bases, and 12 bases lay between the germline ends. This CDR3 has 15 residues. Here the CDR3 DNA reads TGCGCCAGCAGCCAAGTACAACAGGGTGATGAAAAACTGTTTTTT. Translating gives CASSQVQQGDEKLFF.

The chain has TRBV6-5 and TRBJ1-2; D unresolved. This CDR3 region has 11 residues. In germline, CDR1 is MNHEY, CDR2 SVGAGI. V was clipped by 2 bases and J by 5 bases, with 3 bases between them. CDR3 amino acids: CASSYLYGYTF. The CDR3 DNA reads TGTGCCAGCAGTTACCTGTATGGCTACACCTTC.

V gene TRBV5-1 combines with J gene TRBJ1-1; 7 bases are a match to TRBD1. In germline, CDR1 is SGHRS, CDR2 YFSETQ. This CDR3 is built from 18 residues. V lost 4 bases, J lost 0 bases, and 15 bases stayed unmatched. DNA for the CDR3: TGCGCCAGCAGCCCGAGACAGGGCCTAGGAGGACTGAACACTGAAGCTTTCTTT. Protein: CASSPRQGLGGLNTEAFF.